These 14 T cell receptor beta chains were sequenced from one sample in a study of T cells in Graves' hyperthyroidism and ophthalmopathy. Researchers took RNA transcripts and amplified the TCR beta CDR3 regions from them. During a first-round RT-PCR of the TCR CDR3, the HTBI primer set was used. TCRdb redid the calling of the multiplex PCR reads with MiXCR, one entry per CDR3 protein. The sample holds over 300,000 distinct CDR3 sequences; approximately 14% are singletons and the top ten take more than 9.5%. Sequences were obtained from blood. Receptors were obtained from a woman aged 55 to 70 with Graves' hyperthyroidism.

This rearrangement joins TRBV6-1 to TRBJ1-5, with unresolved D. Germline V gene sequence: CDR1 MNHNS, CDR2 SASEGT. V was clipped by 6 bases and J by 11 bases, with 14 bases between them. The CDR3 runs to 12 residues. The CDR3 coding sequence is TGTGCCAGCAGCTTTGGGATCCTGGCCCAGCATTTT. Its translation is CASSFGILAQHF.

This clonotype was counted between two and nine times. One junction end does not reproduce the germline sequence, and a read error may be involved. The rearrangement uses TRBV18 and TRBJ1-4; D is unresolved. The CDR3 is made up of 15 amino acids. The germline gives CDR1 KGHSH, CDR2 LQKENI. In nucleotides, the CDR3 is TGTGCCAGCTCACCGGCCTCGGGGATCTATGAAGAACTGTTTTTT. Translated, it gives CASSPASGIYEELFF.

This clonotype came up many times. The V and J genes are TRBV2 and TRBJ1-2; 7 bases agree with TRBD1. The germline V gene encodes CDR1 SNHLY and CDR2 FYNNEI. V shed 7 bases, J shed 5 bases, and the junction held 10 bases outside the gene matches. CDR3 length: 14 amino acids. Here the CDR3 reads CASTPGGGWYGYTF. The CDR3 DNA reads as TGTGCCAGCACCCCGGGAGGGGGCTGGTATGGCTACACCTTC.

This clonotype has only a few counts. DNA of the CDR3: TGTGCCACGGCGGGAGCGCTCGACGAGCAGTACTTC. This gives the protein CATAGALDEQYF. J is TRBJ2-7 and V is TRBV19; 7 bases are a match to TRBD2. Germline V gene data show CDR1 as LNHDA and CDR2 as SQIVND (reference sequence). CDR3 length: 12 residues. The V and J ends lost 10 bases and 5 bases, in that order; junction bases with no gene match: 8.

The chain carries TRBV5-1 and TRBJ2-3, with 16 bases matching TRBD2. This CDR3 region has 18 residues. The J segment lost 0 bases and the V segment lost 6 bases, leaving 7 bases of the junction unmatched. The germline V gene has CDR1 SGHRS and CDR2 YFSETQ. CDR3: CASTDGTSGRVSTDTQYF. The DNA for the CDR3 is TGCGCCAGCACGGACGGGACTAGCGGGAGGGTCAGCACAGATACGCAGTATTTT.

This clonotype was seen repeatedly, ten times or more. The chain is built from TRBV30 and TRBJ2-5; 10 positions agree with TRBD1. CDR3 length: 15 amino acids. The V segment lost 4 bases and the J segment 1 base; nucleotides outside the gene matches: 6. The germline V gene encodes CDR1 GTSNPN and CDR2 SVGIG (reference sequence). The CDR3 nucleotides read TGTGCCTGGACGGACAGGGGGAAATCCCAAGAGACCCAGTACTTC. Encoded protein: CAWTDRGKSQETQYF.

This clonotype showed up many times. The CDR3 is CASSLTAGEAFF. In DNA form, the CDR3 reads TGTGCCAGCAGCTTAACGGCGGGCGAAGCTTTCTTT. The J gene is TRBJ1-1, the V gene TRBV7-9; no definite D call. The V and J ends lost 2 bases and 8 bases respectively, with 9 bases between them. CDR1 and CDR2 from the germline V gene are SEHNR and FQNEAQ (reference sequence). The CDR3 length is 12 residues. Combining the CDR3 with reference TRBV7-9 and TRBJ1-1 gives the whole variable domain DTGVSQNPRHKITKRGQNVTFRCDPISEHNRLYWYRQTLGQGPEFLTYFQNEAQLEKSRLLSDRFSAERPKGSFSTLEIQRTEQGDSAMYLCASSLTAGEAFFGQGTRLTVV.

This clonotype was recorded many times. CDR3 in DNA: TGCGCCAGCAGCTTTAGCGGGAGAGGAGCAGATACGCAGTATTTT. It translates to CASSFSGRGADTQYF. This chain joins TRBV5-1 and TRBJ2-3; 9 bases fit TRBD2. Losses at the gene ends were 2 bases for V and 4 bases for J; bases not matched to a gene: 5. The CDR3 contains 15 residues. CDR1 and CDR2 from the germline V gene are SGHRS and YFSETQ.

This clonotype was detected a few times. This rearrangement joins TRBV19 to TRBJ2-7; D may match TRBD1 or TRBD2 (6 bases each). V lost 3 bases to trimming and J lost 3 bases, with 12 bases between them. CDR3 length: 14 amino acids. Per germline, CDR1 LNHDA and CDR2 SQIVND (reference sequence). CDR3 sequence: CASSIRGDNYEQYF. For the CDR3, the DNA is TGTGCCAGTAGTATTCGCGGGGACAACTACGAGCAGTACTTC.

This clonotype was counted at least ten times. V and J are TRBV20-1 and TRBJ1-2; 8 bases line up with TRBD1. V lost 1 base, J lost 1 base, and 5 bases stayed unmatched. The CDR3 has 15 amino acids. CDR1 and CDR2 from the germline V gene are DFQATT and SNEGSKA (reference sequence). CDR3: CSARGGQGDNYGYTF. The CDR3 DNA reads TGCAGTGCTAGAGGTGGACAGGGTGATAACTATGGCTACACCTTC.

The table lists this clonotype with a few counts. V is TRBV19 and J is TRBJ2-1; D is unclear. The CDR3 is made up of 16 amino acids. Germline V gene lookup returns CDR1 LNHDA and CDR2 SQIVND (reference sequence). The germline V and J ends were trimmed by 4 bases and 0 bases, with 13 bases remaining between them. The CDR3 nucleotides read TGTGCCAGTAGTAGCGGACCACTTAGCTCCTACAATGAGCAGTTCTTC. It codes for CASSSGPLSSYNEQFF.

This clonotype appeared many times. The CDR3 is CASSSRQGADYGYTF. The CDR3 coding sequence is TGTGCCAGCAGCTCCAGACAGGGGGCTGACTATGGCTACACCTTC. The rearrangement uses TRBV7-8 and TRBJ1-2; 10 nucleotides align to TRBD1. Germline trimming cut 4 bases from V and 3 bases from J; bases unmatched to any gene: 5. CDR3 size: 15 residues. Looked up from germline, CDR1 is SGHVS and CDR2 is FQNEAQ.

The CDR3 coding sequence is TGTGCCAGCTCACCCTCAGCCGGTAGGGACTATGGCTACACCTTC. Its protein product is CASSPSAGRDYGYTF. This rearrangement joins TRBV18 to TRBJ1-2; the D is unclear. In germline, CDR1 is KGHSH, CDR2 LQKENI. Trimming took 3 bases from V and 3 from J, leaving 14 bases between them. The CDR3 length is 15 residues.

This clonotype occurred many times. This chain connects TRBV2 to TRBJ2-7; D unclear. This CDR3 spans 10 amino acids. Trimming cost V 7 bases and J 3 bases, with 4 bases left between them. Germline V gene lookup returns CDR1 SNHLY and CDR2 FYNNEI. The CDR3 coding sequence is TGTGCCAGCAAGGGCTACGAGCAGTACTTC. It translates to CASKGYEQYF.